This TCR beta chain was identified during a study of blood T cell repertoires in COVID-19 (dated by TCRdb to 2020 to 2021). Some background on the complete study: Samples from collaborators originated in the United States, Italy and Spain and spanned both the acute and convalescent phases of COVID-19. The samples were drawn from two sources: the first 160 participants of the ongoing ImmuneRACE study, and 1,000 to 1,500 subjects contributed by 6 global collaborators. HLA class I and class II types, where available, came from metadata supplied by the sample provider rather than from assay-based typing. Nearly every sample came with metadata listing a de-identified subject ID, COVID-19 status, age in years and sex. The prospective study material was composed of cDNA or gDNA derived from T cells, B-cell-depleted T cells, or PBMCs. Subjects who had been exposed to COVID-19, were actively infected with it, or had recovered from it provided the deeply sampled blood TCRbeta repertoires that made up the dataset. The repertoires were released in a freely available public database meant as a resource for research on the immune response to SARS-CoV-2. Broad study findings and their caveats: How much clinical and demographic metadata was included differed by source and by participant, and the metadata was provided uncurated.

In the prospective study, participants were about 18 to 95 years old, resided in about two dozen geographic areas of the United States, and were enrolled through a virtual design. Cohort assignment in the prospective study relied on participant-reported clinical history from a screening survey and a study questionnaire. Recovered participants in ImmuneRACE Cohort 3 were defined by two consecutive negative NP/OP PCR tests, clearance by a healthcare professional, or resolution of symptoms. Each participant in the prospective study had whole blood, serum and a nasopharyngeal or oropharyngeal swab collected by mobile phlebotomists. Participants in the prospective study had the option to provide additional blood draws and questionnaires over an approximately 2-month period. Before DNA extraction, blood samples from the prospective study were shipped at room temperature or frozen. The CDR3 goes from the cysteine to the phenylalanine over 13 residues. Just the 39-base CDR3 DNA is kept, in frame starting at base 1. The germline V gene yields MNHEY for CDR1 and SVGAGI for CDR2. The junction shows trimming of 6 bases on V and 2 bases on J, plus 11 bases between the germline ends.

The immunoSEQ Assay, a bias-controlled multiplex PCR, was used to amplify TCRbeta CDR3 regions from genomic DNA. Concerning the study's data processing: The number of nucleated cells in each sample was estimated by amplification of reference gene primers within the assay. To quantify the absolute abundance of each unique TCRbeta CDR3 rearrangement, sequence reads were collapsed and filtered. Productive Simpson clonality was computed per sample as the square root of Simpson's diversity index over productive rearrangements. The table comes from immuneACCESS by way of TCRdb, which keeps in-frame sequences with V and J called. Part of the clones is missing from these tables; in studies checked, under half for an unresolved V gene and the rest for unknown reasons. The DNA gave D and trimming, while V, J and clone size come from that table. The sample includes around 140,000 clones, with about 79% observed a single time. The ten largest clones take up over 2.5% of the sample.

This clone showed up just once. Its antigen is unknown. No base quality values were provided; no much bigger clone lies one nucleotide off. The sequence joins TRBV6-5 to TRBJ2-7; a confident D gene designation cannot be given. The source material was PBMCs or T cells enriched from blood (not recorded which). The TCR sequence derives from a woman between 50 and 59 years old who had recovered from COVID-19. The CDR3 reads CASRRGVAYEQYF. The sequenced DNA: TGTGCCAGCAGACGAGGTGTAGCCTACGAGCAGTACTTC.